Presented here are 18 T cell receptor beta chains from one specimen sequenced in a study of identical twins. A single record per CDR3 protein comes from TCRdb applying MiXCR to the 5' RACE reads. The profile shows 690,000 or so distinct CDR3 sequences, 8.5% to 9.5% of them singletons. These data were also filed under a second study, of yellow fever vaccine responses in identical twins.

The specimen was PBMCs. The receptors were sampled from a woman in her late teens or twenties in good health.

V is TRBV5-4 and J is TRBJ2-3, with 7 bases identical to TRBD1. J was trimmed by 2 bases and V by 0 bases; bases with no gene match: 3. This CDR3 comprises 15 residues. Germline CDR1 is SGHNT and CDR2 is YYREEE (reference sequence). CDR3 coding DNA: TGTGCCAGCAGCTTGGACAGGGGTTTCACAGATACGCAGTATTTT. Protein sequence: CASSLDRGFTDTQYF.

This clonotype has just a few counts. The rearrangement uses TRBV10-3 and TRBJ1-5; D not certain. The CDR3 is made up of 14 amino acids. Germline CDR1 reads ENHRY; CDR2 reads SYGVKD. The V and J ends lost 0 bases and 3 bases respectively, with 6 bases between them. CDR3 in amino acids: CAISESSANQPQHF. In DNA, the CDR3 is TGTGCCATCAGTGAGTCGTCAGCCAATCAGCCCCAGCATTTT.

The chain is built from TRBV5-1 and TRBJ2-1; unclear D gene. The CDR3 sequence is 14 residues long. Per the germline V gene, CDR1 is SGHRS and CDR2 is YFSETQ. The V gene lost 0 bases and the J gene lost 4 bases, with 8 bases spanning the gap. The CDR3 bases are TGCGCCAGCAGCTTGGACTCCGCGTACAATGAGCAGTTCTTC. As protein: CASSLDSAYNEQFF.

This clonotype was seen only a few times. CDR3: CASSGRGIGGQETQYF. CDR3 DNA: TGTGCCAGCAGTGGGCGGGGGATTGGGGGCCAAGAGACCCAGTACTTC. This chain joins TRBV28 and TRBJ2-5; 7 bases are a match to TRBD2. The germline gives CDR1 MDHEN, CDR2 SYDVKM. The CDR3 is 16 residues long. The V and J ends lost 5 bases and 1 base, in that order; junction bases with no gene match: 10.

Concerning this clonotype itself: One end of the junction varies from germline; a read error may be responsible. This chain connects TRBV7-2 to TRBJ2-3; D might be TRBD2 (6 bases). The germline V gene has CDR1 SGHTA and CDR2 FQGNSA. The CDR3 length is 13 residues. Written as DNA, the CDR3 is TGTGCCAGCAGCTTAGGCAGGGCGGGAAACCCCGGATTT. This sequence encodes CASSLGRAGNPGF.

V usage is TRBV29-1 and J usage is TRBJ2-2; the match to TRBD2 covers 10 bases. Germline V gives CDR1 SQVTM, CDR2 ANQGSEA. This CDR3 has 14 residues. The junction had 8 bases not matched to a gene; V was cut back by 8 bases and J by 5 bases. The CDR3 sequence is CSFRLAGGTGELFF. The CDR3 DNA is TGCAGCTTCAGACTAGCGGGTGGGACCGGGGAGCTGTTTTTT.

In its sample, this clonotype was seen many times. The rearrangement uses TRBV29-1 and TRBJ2-2; TRBD1 matches at 10 bases. The CDR3 spans 14 residues. V lost 6 bases and J lost 2; bases outside the gene matches: 3. Germline assignment: CDR1 SQVTM and CDR2 ANQGSEA. The CDR3 bases are TGCAGCGTGGGGACAGGGGTTAACACCGGGGAGCTGTTTTTT. Amino acid sequence: CSVGTGVNTGELFF.

This clonotype was found a few times. The chain combines TRBV11-2 with TRBJ2-2; no firm D call. Trimming pared 3 bases from V and 0 bases from J, leaving 11 bases between. The CDR3 sequence is 16 residues long. The V gene's germline CDR1 is SGHAT and CDR2 FQNNGV. CDR3 in DNA: TGTGCCAGCAGCTTCTCCGTCGACACGAACACCGGGGAGCTGTTTTTT. Its protein product is CASSFSVDTNTGELFF. Variable domain in full (rest from reference TRBV11-2 and TRBJ2-2): EAGVAQSPRYKIIEKRQSVAFWCNPISGHATLYWYQQILGQGPKLLIQFQNNGVVDDSQLPKDRFSAERLKGVDSTLKIQPAKLEDSAVYLCASSFSVDTNTGELFFGEGSRLTVL.

There are a few counts of this clonotype. This chain uses TRBV2 with TRBJ2-7; D is unclear. V was pared by 3 bases and J by 3 bases, with 12 bases between. Per the germline V gene, CDR1 is SNHLY and CDR2 is FYNNEI. The CDR3 is made up of 14 amino acids. The CDR3 DNA reads TGTGCCAGCAGTGAGGTTCCCGGAGTCTACGAGCAGTACTTC. The encoded protein is CASSEVPGVYEQYF.

This clonotype was seen many times. This chain joins TRBV5-1 and TRBJ1-6; D possibly corresponds to TRBD1 (5 bases). CDR3 length: 15 residues. The V and J ends lost 0 bases and 10 bases respectively, with 14 bases between them. Germline lookup yields CDR1 SGHRS and CDR2 YFSETQ. CDR3 in amino acids: CASSLGGLGASPLHF. CDR3 DNA sequence: TGCGCCAGCAGCTTGGGCGGGCTCGGGGCCTCACCCCTCCACTTT.

The rearrangement links TRBV5-5 to TRBJ2-3; the match to TRBD2 covers 9 bases. V shed 0 bases, J shed 2 bases, and the junction held 4 bases outside the gene matches. This CDR3 region has 16 residues. From germline, CDR1 is SGHKS and CDR2 YYEKEE (reference sequence). The CDR3 spells CASSLAAGGTTDTQYF. The CDR3 DNA reads TGTGCCAGCAGCTTGGCCGCGGGAGGGACCACAGATACGCAGTATTTT.

CDR3 bases: TGTGCCAGCAGCCAAGTGGAGTATTTT. Its protein is CASSQVEYF. The V gene is TRBV14, the J gene TRBJ2-3; D is uncertain. Germline V gene lookup returns CDR1 SGHDN and CDR2 FVKESK. Deletions cut 1 base from V and 13 bases from J, with 3 bases between. The CDR3 is 9 residues long.

The J gene is TRBJ2-1, the V gene TRBV6-2 or TRBV6-3; TRBD2 is a possible D gene (6 bases). The germline V gene encodes CDR1 MNHEY and CDR2 SVGEGT. The CDR3 is 13 amino acids. The V end was cut by 8 bases, the J end by 6 bases, with 14 bases between. The CDR3 region has the DNA TGTGCCAGCTCGGGGGAGCCCTTCAATGAGCAGTTCTTC. Residues: CASSGEPFNEQFF.

This clonotype was seen a handful of times. The CDR3 region is CASSLTGTSANEQFF. For the CDR3, the DNA is TGTGCCAGCAGCCTAACCGGGACTAGCGCCAATGAGCAGTTCTTC. The V gene is TRBV7-2, the J gene TRBJ2-1; 10 nucleotides line up with TRBD2. This CDR3 has 15 residues. Germline V lookup: CDR1 SGHTA, CDR2 FQGNSA. V was pared by 5 bases and J by 6 bases, with 7 bases of the junction left unmatched. Variable domain in full (rest from reference TRBV7-2 and TRBJ2-1): GAGVSQSPSNKVTEKGKDVELRCDPISGHTALYWYRQSLGQGLEFLIYFQGNSAPDKSGLPSDRFSAERTGGSVSTLTIQRTQQEDSAVYLCASSLTGTSANEQFFGPGTRLTVL.

Many counts were recorded for this clonotype. V and J are TRBV4-2 and TRBJ2-7; 9 bases agree with TRBD2. Unmatched junction bases numbered 8, after V lost 4 bases and J lost 1 base. The CDR3 length is 16 residues. Germline V gene lookup returns CDR1 LGHNA and CDR2 YNFKEQ. For the CDR3, the DNA is TGTGCCAGCAGCCTCCAACCGGGACTAGCTTCCTACGAGCAGTACTTC. Its protein is CASSLQPGLASYEQYF.

This clonotype appeared many times. The chain uses TRBV10-3 and TRBJ2-1; D not certain. CDR1 is ENHRY, CDR2 SYGVKD, per germline. Trimming pared 2 bases from V and 4 bases from J, leaving 3 bases between. The CDR3 totals 12 residues. Here the CDR3 DNA reads TGTGCCATCAGTGAGGGATACAATGAGCAGTTCTTC. Translating gives CAISEGYNEQFF.

This clonotype was seen many times. J is TRBJ1-1 and V is TRBV12-3 or TRBV12-4, with 7 bases aligning to TRBD1. The length of the CDR3 is 13 residues. V trimming: 6 bases; J trimming: 1 base; junction bases outside the gene matches: 2. In DNA form, the CDR3 reads TGTGCCAGCAGGAGGACAGGGAACACTGAAGCTTTCTTT. Protein product: CASRRTGNTEAFF.

The rearrangement joins TRBV24-1 to TRBJ2-2, with D possibly matching TRBD1 (6 bases). There are 13 residues in the CDR3. Germline V gene data show CDR1 as KGHDR and CDR2 as SFDVKD. V lost 4 bases to trimming and J lost 13 bases, with 15 bases between them. CDR3 nucleotide sequence: TGTGCCACCAGTGACCCCGTCAGGGGCAGGCTGTTTTTT. It codes for CATSDPVRGRLFF.